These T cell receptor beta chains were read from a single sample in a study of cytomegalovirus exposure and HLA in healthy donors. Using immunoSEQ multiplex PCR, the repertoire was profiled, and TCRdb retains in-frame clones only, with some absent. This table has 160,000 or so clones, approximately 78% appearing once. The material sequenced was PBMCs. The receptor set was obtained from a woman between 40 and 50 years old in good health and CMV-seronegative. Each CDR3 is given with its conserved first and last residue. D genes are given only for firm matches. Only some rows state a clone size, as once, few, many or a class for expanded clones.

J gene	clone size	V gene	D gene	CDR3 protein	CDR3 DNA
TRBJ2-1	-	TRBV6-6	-	CAGSSQTQGNEQFF	TGTGCCGGCTCATCGCAGACCCAGGGAAATGAGCAGTTCTTC
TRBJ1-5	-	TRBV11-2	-	CASSLTGGQPQHF	TGTGCCAGCAGCTTGACGGGAGGTCAGCCCCAGCATTTT
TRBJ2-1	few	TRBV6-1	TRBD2	CASSATSGDYNEQFF	TGTGCCAGCAGTGCGACTAGCGGGGACTACAATGAGCAGTTCTTC
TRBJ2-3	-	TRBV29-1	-	CSVDQVTDTQYF	TGCAGCGTTGACCAGGTCACAGATACGCAGTATTTT
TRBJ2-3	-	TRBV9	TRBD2	CASSDLAGGPNTQYF	TGTGCCAGCAGCGATCTAGCGGGGGGGCCGAATACGCAGTATTTT
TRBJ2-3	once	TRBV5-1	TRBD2	CASTLRTSGGSDTQYF	TGCGCCAGCACCTTGCGGACTAGCGGGGGCTCAGATACGCAGTATTTT
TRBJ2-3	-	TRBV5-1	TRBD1	CASSSTGWSDTQYF	TGCGCCAGCAGCTCGACAGGGTGGTCAGATACGCAGTATTTT
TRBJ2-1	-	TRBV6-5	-	CASSPDFREQFF	TGTGCCAGCAGTCCGGACTTTCGTGAGCAGTTCTTC
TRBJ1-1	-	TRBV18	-	CASSGQWNTEAFF	TGTGCCAGCTCAGGACAGTGGAACACTGAAGCTTTCTTT
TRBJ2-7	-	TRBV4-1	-	CASSQSPTGFSYEQYF	TGCGCCAGCAGCCAAAGTCCGACAGGATTCTCCTACGAGCAGTACTTC
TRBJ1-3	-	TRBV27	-	CASSLHYQGTGNTIYF	TGTGCCAGCAGTTTGCATTACCAGGGTACTGGAAACACCATATATTTT
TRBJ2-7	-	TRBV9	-	CASSSGLRWYEQYF	TGTGCCAGCAGCTCCGGACTGCGTTGGTACGAGCAGTACTTC
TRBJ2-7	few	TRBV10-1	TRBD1	CASSEDRGTYEQYF	TGCGCCAGCAGTGAAGACAGGGGGACCTACGAGCAGTACTTC
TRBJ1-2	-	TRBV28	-	CASSLRSPNSNYGYTF	TGTGCCAGCAGTCTTCGCTCCCCTAACAGTAACTATGGCTACACCTTC
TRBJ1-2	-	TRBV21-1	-	CASTIPVPRDRGLDGGYTF	TGTGCCAGCACCATTCCGGTCCCGCGGGACAGGGGGCTCGATGGTGGCTACACCTTC
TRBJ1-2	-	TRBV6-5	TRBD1	CASSYGTENYGYTF	TGTGCCAGCAGTTACGGGACAGAGAACTATGGCTACACCTTC
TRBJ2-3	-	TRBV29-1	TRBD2	CSVDKRSRGLAGADTQYF	TGCAGCGTTGATAAAAGGAGCCGTGGACTAGCGGGGGCAGATACGCAGTATTTT
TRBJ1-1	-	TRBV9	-	CASSVVGGITEAFF	TGTGCCAGCAGCGTAGTAGGGGGTATTACTGAAGCTTTCTTT
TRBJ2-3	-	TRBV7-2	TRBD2	CASSRNGAGGTDTQYF	TGTGCCAGCAGTCGAAACGGGGCGGGGGGCACAGATACGCAGTATTTT
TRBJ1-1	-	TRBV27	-	CASSRFLESNTEAFF	TGTGCCAGCAGCAGATTCCTCGAATCGAACACTGAAGCTTTCTTT
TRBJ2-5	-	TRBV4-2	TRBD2	CASSQAVAGGRYQETQYF	TGTGCCAGCAGCCAAGCGGTAGCGGGGGGGAGGTACCAAGAGACCCAGTACTTC
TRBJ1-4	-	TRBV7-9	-	CASSPTGGNEKLFF	TGTGCCAGCAGCCCCACCGGGGGGAATGAAAAACTGTTTTTT
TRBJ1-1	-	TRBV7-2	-	CASSFRGRQHTEAFF	TGTGCCAGCAGCTTTCGTGGAAGACAGCACACTGAAGCTTTCTTT
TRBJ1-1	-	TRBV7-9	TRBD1	CASSFETGKAEAFF	TGTGCCAGCTCCTTTGAGACAGGGAAGGCTGAAGCTTTCTTT
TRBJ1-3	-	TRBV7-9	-	CASSLKGPGNTIYF	TGTGCCAGCAGCTTGAAGGGGCCTGGAAACACCATATATTTT
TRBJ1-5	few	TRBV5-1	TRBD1	CASSLNPGTGDQPQHF	TGCGCCAGCAGCTTGAACCCCGGGACAGGGGATCAGCCCCAGCATTTT
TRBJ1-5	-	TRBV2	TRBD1	CASSEQLTGTNQPQHF	TGTGCCAGCAGCGAACAACTGACAGGGACCAATCAGCCCCAGCATTTT
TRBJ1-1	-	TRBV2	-	CASRGRRSTEAFF	TGTGCCAGCAGGGGGCGGAGAAGCACTGAAGCTTTCTTT
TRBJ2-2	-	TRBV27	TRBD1	CASGGQGAIGELFF	TGTGCCAGCGGGGGACAGGGGGCGATCGGGGAGCTGTTTTTT
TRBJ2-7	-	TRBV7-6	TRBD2	CASSDSGGAGEQYF	TGTGCCAGCAGCGACAGCGGGGGGGCCGGCGAGCAGTACTTC
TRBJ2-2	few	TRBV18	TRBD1	CASSPGTGPNTGELFF	TGTGCCAGCTCACCGGGGACAGGACCCAACACCGGGGAGCTGTTTTTT
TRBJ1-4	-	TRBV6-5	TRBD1	CASSYTGQGKKLFF	TGTGCCAGCAGTTACACGGGACAGGGAAAAAAACTGTTTTTT
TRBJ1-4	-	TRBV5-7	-	CASSFDWRTNEKLFF	TGTGCCAGCAGCTTTGACTGGAGAACTAATGAAAAACTGTTTTTT
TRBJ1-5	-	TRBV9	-	CASSGSGGRQPQHF	TGTGCCAGCAGCGGGTCCGGGGGGCGTCAGCCCCAGCATTTT
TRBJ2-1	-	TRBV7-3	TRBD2	CASSVGLAFEQFF	TGTGCCAGCAGCGTGGGACTAGCGTTTGAGCAGTTCTTC
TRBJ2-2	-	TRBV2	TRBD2	CASSVGAGGPTGELFF	TGTGCCAGCAGTGTGGGAGCGGGGGGGCCCACCGGGGAGCTGTTTTTT
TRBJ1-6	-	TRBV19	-	CASSIVVRSPLHF	TGTGCCAGTAGTATAGTGGTGCGGTCACCCCTCCACTTT
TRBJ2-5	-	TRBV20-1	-	CSAPELETQYF	TGCAGTGCCCCGGAGTTGGAGACCCAGTACTTC
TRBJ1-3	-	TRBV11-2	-	CASSRDYSGNTIYF	TGTGCCAGCAGCAGGGACTACTCTGGAAACACCATATATTTT
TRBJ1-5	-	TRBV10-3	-	CAIGIGGLGNQPQHF	TGTGCCATCGGCATTGGGGGCTTGGGCAATCAGCCCCAGCATTTT
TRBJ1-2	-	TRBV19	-	CASSISDSYGYTF	TGTGCCAGTAGTATCTCGGACAGCTATGGCTACACCTTC
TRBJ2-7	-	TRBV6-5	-	CASSYSGAQSDEQYF	TGTGCCAGCAGTTACTCAGGGGCGCAGAGCGACGAGCAGTACTTC